The 24 T cell receptor beta chains in this list originate from one sample, sequenced in a study of identical twins. From the 5' RACE reads, TCRdb called clonotypes with MiXCR, one entry per CDR3 protein. The sample lists more than 200,000 distinct CDR3 sequences, approximately 9% seen once, with approximately 5.1% in the top ten. Sequences were obtained from memory (CD45RO+) T cells sorted from blood. Source of these receptors: a woman in her late teens or twenties in good health.

This clonotype was detected only a few times. V is TRBV20-1 and J is TRBJ2-7; 7 bases align to TRBD1. V lost 3 bases to trimming and J lost 1 base; unmatched junction nucleotides: 3. Germline lookup yields CDR1 DFQATT and CDR2 SNEGSKA (reference sequence). The CDR3 spans 13 residues. In DNA, the CDR3 is TGCAGTGCTAGGACAGGGTGGTCCTACGAGCAGTACTTC. Translating it yields CSARTGWSYEQYF.

The chain links TRBV12-5 to TRBJ2-7; the match to TRBD1 covers 7 bases. With V trimmed by 6 bases and J by 0 bases, 20 bases remained unmatched. CDR1 and CDR2 from the germline V gene are LGHNT and FRNRAP. This CDR3 is built from 19 residues. The CDR3 loop is CASGRHSGTAKSPSYEQYF. CDR3 coding DNA: TGTGCTAGTGGGCGACACTCTGGGACAGCCAAGTCACCCTCCTACGAGCAGTACTTC.

The rearrangement uses TRBV3-1 and TRBJ2-7; weak D call: TRBD2 (5 bases). V was clipped by 5 bases and J by 5 bases, with 13 bases between them. CDR1 LGHDT and CDR2 YNNKEL come from the germline V gene (reference sequence). CDR3 length: 13 residues. CDR3: CASSLEDGDEQYF. The CDR3 DNA follows: TGTGCCAGCAGCTTGGAGGACGGAGACGAGCAGTACTTC.

This clonotype was observed a handful of times. The J gene is TRBJ1-1, the V gene TRBV29-1; weak D call: TRBD1 (6 bases). The CDR3 runs to 14 residues. Between the trimmed V and J ends, which lost 7 bases and 2 bases, there was a span of 17 bases. Germline V gene data show CDR1 as SQVTM and CDR2 as ANQGSEA. CDR3 sequence: CSANSGTTNTEAFF. CDR3 coding DNA: TGCAGCGCAAACTCCGGGACAACTAACACTGAAGCTTTCTTT.

The V and J genes are TRBV20-1 and TRBJ1-5; no firm D call. The CDR3 contains 13 residues. From germline, CDR1 is DFQATT and CDR2 SNEGSKA (reference sequence). V was cut by 1 base and J by 4 bases, with 8 bases left in between. The CDR3 spells CSARVGRNQPQHF. The CDR3 nucleotides are TGCAGTGCTAGAGTGGGGAGGAATCAGCCCCAGCATTTT.

This clonotype was detected only a few times. The chain joins TRBV9 to TRBJ2-1, with TRBD2 matching 7 bases. Per germline, CDR1 SGDLS and CDR2 YYNGEE. The V and J ends lost 0 bases and 6 bases, in that order; junction bases with no gene match: 6. The CDR3 extends over 15 amino acids. CDR3 DNA sequence: TGTGCCAGCAGCGTAGGGACTAGACATTTCAATGAGCAGTTCTTC. Encoded protein: CASSVGTRHFNEQFF.

This clonotype has more than one count but fewer than ten. This sequence joins TRBV11-2 and TRBJ1-2; 9 bases are shared with TRBD1. Germline values: CDR1 SGHAT, CDR2 FQNNGV. The CDR3 extends over 15 amino acids. The ends lost 4 bases at V and 6 bases at J; junction bases unmatched: 9. The CDR3 DNA reads TGTGCCAGCAGCTCCATTCTCACAGGGGGCGATGGCTACACCTTC. It is translated as CASSSILTGGDGYTF.

The table lists this clonotype with a few counts. The J gene is TRBJ1-1, the V gene TRBV6-1, with no clear D. The CDR3 consists of 14 residues. CDR1 is MNHNS, CDR2 SASEGT, per germline. Trimming removed 8 bases from V and 4 bases from J, with 17 bases in between. CDR3 sequence: CASVGREGSTEAFF. The CDR3 DNA reads as TGTGCCAGCGTAGGAAGGGAAGGATCCACTGAAGCTTTCTTT.

There are many counts of this clonotype. The gene calls are TRBV2 and TRBJ1-4, with no clear D. The germline CDR1 and CDR2 sequences are SNHLY and FYNNEI. Trimming took off 6 bases at V and 6 bases at J, with 8 bases between the two ends. CDR3 length: 12 amino acids. The CDR3 coding sequence is TGTGCCAGCAGGGACGGGGATGAAAAACTGTTTTTT. Protein sequence: CASRDGDEKLFF.

V is TRBV19 and J is TRBJ1-6; a possible D gene is TRBD1 (6 bases). This CDR3 has 13 amino acids. V was trimmed by 7 bases and J by 9 bases, leaving 13 bases between them. Germline CDR1 is LNHDA and CDR2 is SQIVND (reference sequence). The CDR3 spells CASNTGFASPLHF. The CDR3 bases are TGTGCCAGTAACACAGGGTTCGCTTCACCCCTCCACTTT.

V usage is TRBV20-1 and J usage is TRBJ2-3; D may be TRBD2 (7 bases). The length of the CDR3 is 18 residues. Per germline, CDR1 DFQATT and CDR2 SNEGSKA (reference sequence). Deletions cut 1 base from V and 5 bases from J, with 25 bases between. CDR3 in DNA: TGCAGTGCTAGAGCCCTTTGGGGGGGCGGGGGTGGCGGAGATACGCAGTATTTT. It is translated as CSARALWGGGGGGDTQYF.

This chain connects TRBV20-1 to TRBJ2-1; 8 nucleotides match TRBD2. V lost 1 base and J lost 4; bases outside the gene matches: 6. Germline CDR1 reads DFQATT; CDR2 reads SNEGSKA (reference sequence). The CDR3 runs to 15 residues. The CDR3 region is CSARASSGPYNEQFF. CDR3 DNA: TGCAGTGCTAGAGCCTCTAGCGGGCCTTACAATGAGCAGTTCTTC.

The chain recombines TRBV6-5 with TRBJ1-4; D gene ambiguous. Trimming removed 0 bases from V and 6 bases from J, with 8 bases in between. The V gene's germline CDR1 is MNHEY and CDR2 SVGAGI. The CDR3 contains 14 residues. The CDR3 loop is CASSYSTPYEKLFF. The CDR3 coding sequence is TGTGCCAGCAGTTACTCGACCCCATATGAAAAACTGTTTTTT.

The gene calls are TRBV20-1 and TRBJ1-4; D possibly corresponds to TRBD1 (5 bases). This CDR3 region has 12 residues. Trimming cost V 5 bases and J 5 bases, with 9 bases left between them. CDR1 and CDR2 from the germline V gene are DFQATT and SNEGSKA (reference sequence). Here the CDR3 reads CSAYQGNEKLFF. CDR3 coding DNA: TGCAGTGCTTATCAGGGAAATGAAAAACTGTTTTTT.

This clonotype was detected many times. The chain carries TRBV20-1 and TRBJ2-1, with D possibly matching TRBD2 (6 bases). This CDR3 has 15 residues. The V gene lost 1 base and the J gene lost 1 base, with 11 bases spanning the gap. Per the germline V gene, CDR1 is DFQATT and CDR2 is SNEGSKA (reference sequence). The DNA for the CDR3 is TGCAGTGCTAGAGCTCCGGGAGAGTCCTACAATGAGCAGTTCTTC. It codes for CSARAPGESYNEQFF.

In this sample, this clonotype turned up a few times. J is TRBJ2-3 and V is TRBV15; TRBD2 might be the D (5 bases). Between the trimmed V and J ends, which lost 0 bases and 8 bases, there was a span of 12 bases. The length of the CDR3 is 14 residues. The V gene's germline CDR1 is LNHNV and CDR2 YYDKDF (reference sequence). The CDR3: CATSRDGEPGTQYF. CDR3 sequence (DNA): TGTGCCACCAGCAGAGATGGGGAGCCTGGTACGCAGTATTTT.

This clonotype was seen a handful of times. The V gene is TRBV2, the J gene TRBJ2-1; D gene ambiguous. V was pared by 4 bases and J by 5 bases, with 6 bases between. Germline CDR1 reads SNHLY; CDR2 reads FYNNEI. The CDR3 is made up of 12 amino acids. The CDR3 DNA reads as TGTGCCAGCAGTGTCTCTGACAATGAGCAGTTCTTC. Its translation is CASSVSDNEQFF.

This clonotype was recorded at least ten times. J is TRBJ1-1 and V is TRBV7-2, with D tentatively TRBD1 (5 bases). The CDR3 spans 15 residues. Germline V CDR1 and CDR2: SGHTA, FQGNSA. The V end lost 1 base, the J end lost 4 bases, and 13 bases lay between the germline ends. CDR3 bases: TGTGCCAGCAGCTTAGGTTTAGGGGTGAGCACTGAAGCTTTCTTT. This codes for CASSLGLGVSTEAFF.

Only a few counts were recorded for this clonotype. The chain employs TRBV27 and TRBJ1-5; TRBD1 agrees at 8 bases. V was pared by 5 bases and J by 12 bases, with 18 bases of the junction left unmatched. The CDR3 consists of 16 residues. Germline values: CDR1 MNHEY, CDR2 SMNVEV (reference sequence). In nucleotides, the CDR3 is TGTGCCAGCAGTAGGTCCGGGACAGGAAATAATCAGGTCCAGCATTTT. It is translated as CASSRSGTGNNQVQHF.

CDR3 sequence reads: CAWTVPGGFTEAFF. The CDR3 bases are TGTGCCTGGACCGTCCCGGGGGGTTTCACTGAAGCTTTCTTT. This rearrangement joins TRBV30 to TRBJ1-1; D might be TRBD1 (5 bases). The V gene's germline CDR1 is GTSNPN and CDR2 SVGIG (reference sequence). The CDR3 is 14 residues long. The V and J ends lost 4 bases and 4 bases respectively, with 16 bases between them.

This clonotype has a handful of counts. The V and J genes are TRBV10-3 and TRBJ2-7; 11 nucleotides align to TRBD2. The trim removed 4 bases at V and 5 bases at J, leaving 4 bases unmatched. CDR1 is ENHRY and CDR2 is SYGVKD in the germline V gene. The length of the CDR3 is 14 residues. The CDR3: CAISVTSGSDEQYF. In DNA form, the CDR3 reads TGTGCCATCAGTGTTACTAGCGGGAGCGACGAGCAGTACTTC.

This clonotype was counted ten times or more. This sequence joins TRBV27 and TRBJ2-5; D is perhaps TRBD2 (6 bases). The CDR3 has 13 amino acids. Germline CDR1 reads MNHEY; CDR2 reads SMNVEV (reference sequence). V was clipped by 2 bases and J by 4 bases, with 8 bases between them. This chain's CDR3 is CASSLAGRETQYF. The CDR3 DNA reads as TGTGCCAGCAGTTTAGCCGGGAGAGAGACCCAGTACTTC.

This clonotype was detected only a few times. The V and J genes are TRBV20-1 and TRBJ2-5, with D possibly being TRBD2 (5 bases). The CDR3 totals 14 residues. In germline, CDR1 is DFQATT, CDR2 SNEGSKA (reference sequence). V gave up 5 bases and J gave up 1 base, with 14 bases separating them. The CDR3 region has the DNA TGCAGTGCTTCAAAGGACTGGATCCAAGAGACCCAGTACTTC. Protein: CSASKDWIQETQYF.

The genes are TRBV3-1 and TRBJ2-7, with 11 bases that match TRBD2. This CDR3 has 14 residues. Looked up from germline, CDR1 is LGHDT and CDR2 is YNNKEL (reference sequence). With V trimmed by 4 bases and J by 6 bases, 5 bases remained unmatched. DNA of the CDR3: TGTGCCAGCAGCCTACTAGCGGGAGTCACCGAGCAGTACTTC. This encodes CASSLLAGVTEQYF.